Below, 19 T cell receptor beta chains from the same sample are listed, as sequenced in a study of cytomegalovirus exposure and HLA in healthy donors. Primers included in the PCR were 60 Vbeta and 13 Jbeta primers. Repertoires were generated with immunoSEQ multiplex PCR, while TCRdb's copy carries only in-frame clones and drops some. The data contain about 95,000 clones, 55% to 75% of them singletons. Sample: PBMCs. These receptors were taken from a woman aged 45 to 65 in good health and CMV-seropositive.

The CDR3 nucleotides are TGCGCCAGCAGCTTGACAGGGGACGTGAACACTGAAGCTTTCTTT. Encoded protein: CASSLTGDVNTEAFF. V is TRBV5-1 and J is TRBJ1-1, with 7 bases lining up with TRBD1. V lost 1 base to trimming and J lost 0 bases; unmatched junction nucleotides: 3. Germline lookup yields CDR1 SGHRS and CDR2 YFSETQ. This CDR3 spans 15 amino acids.

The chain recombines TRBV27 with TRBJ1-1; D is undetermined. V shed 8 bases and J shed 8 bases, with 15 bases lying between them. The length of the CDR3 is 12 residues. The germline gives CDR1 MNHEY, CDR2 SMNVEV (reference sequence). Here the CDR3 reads CASRHPGIEAFF. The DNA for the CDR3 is TGTGCCAGCCGCCACCCGGGTATAGAAGCTTTCTTT.

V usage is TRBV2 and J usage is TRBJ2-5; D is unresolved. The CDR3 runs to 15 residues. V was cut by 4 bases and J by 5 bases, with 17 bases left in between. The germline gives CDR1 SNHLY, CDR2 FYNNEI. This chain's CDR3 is CASSAITFEAETQYF. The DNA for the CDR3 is TGTGCCAGCAGTGCTATAACGTTCGAGGCGGAGACCCAGTACTTC.

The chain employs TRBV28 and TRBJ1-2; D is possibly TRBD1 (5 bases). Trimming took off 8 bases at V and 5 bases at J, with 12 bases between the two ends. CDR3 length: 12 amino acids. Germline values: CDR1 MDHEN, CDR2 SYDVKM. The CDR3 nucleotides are TGTGCCAGCGATGACAGCAAGTATGGCTACACCTTC. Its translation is CASDDSKYGYTF.

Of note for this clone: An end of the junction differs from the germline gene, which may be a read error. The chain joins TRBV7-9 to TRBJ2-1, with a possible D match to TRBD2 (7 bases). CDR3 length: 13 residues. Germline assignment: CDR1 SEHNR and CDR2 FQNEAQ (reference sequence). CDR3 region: CASSLEFLEGGVF. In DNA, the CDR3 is TGTGCCAGCAGCTTAGAGTTCTTGGAGGGGGGGGTCTTC. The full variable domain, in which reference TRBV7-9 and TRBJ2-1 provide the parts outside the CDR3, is DTGVSQNPRHKITKRGQNVTFRCDPISEHNRLYWYRQTLGQGPEFLTYFQNEAQLEKSRLLSDRFSAERPKGSFSTLEIQRTEQGDSAMYLCASSLEFLEGGVFGPGTRLTVL.

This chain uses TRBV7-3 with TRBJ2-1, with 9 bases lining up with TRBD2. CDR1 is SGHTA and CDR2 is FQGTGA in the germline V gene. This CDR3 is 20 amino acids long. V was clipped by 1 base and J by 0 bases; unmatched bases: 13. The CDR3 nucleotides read TGTGCCAGCAGCTTAATGTGGCCTAGCGGGAATCGAAGCTCCTACAATGAGCAGTTCTTC. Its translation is CASSLMWPSGNRSSYNEQFF. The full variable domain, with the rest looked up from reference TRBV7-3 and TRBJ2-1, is GAGVSQTPSNKVTEKGKYVELRCDPISGHTALYWYRQSLGQGPEFLIYFQGTGAADDSGLPNDRFFAVRPEGSVSTLKIQRTERGDSAVYLCASSLMWPSGNRSSYNEQFFGPGTRLTVL.

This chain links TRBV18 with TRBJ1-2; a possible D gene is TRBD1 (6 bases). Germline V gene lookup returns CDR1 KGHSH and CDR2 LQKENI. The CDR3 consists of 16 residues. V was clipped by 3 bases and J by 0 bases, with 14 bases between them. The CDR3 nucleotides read TGTGCCAGCTCACCGGCCACAGGGCCCACTAACTATGGCTACACCTTC. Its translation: CASSPATGPTNYGYTF. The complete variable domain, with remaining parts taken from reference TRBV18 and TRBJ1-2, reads NAGVMQNPRHLVRRRGQEARLRCSPMKGHSHVYWYRQLPEEGLKFMVYLQKENIIDESGMPKERFSAEFPKEGPSILRIQQVVRGDSAAYFCASSPATGPTNYGYTFGSGTRLTVV.

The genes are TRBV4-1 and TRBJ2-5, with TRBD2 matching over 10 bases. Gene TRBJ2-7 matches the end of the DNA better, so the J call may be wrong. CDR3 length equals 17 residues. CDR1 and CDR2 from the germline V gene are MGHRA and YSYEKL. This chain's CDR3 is CASSQVASGSSPHEQYF. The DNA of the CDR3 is TGCGCCAGCAGCCAAGTGGCTAGCGGGAGTTCCCCCCACGAGCAGTACTTC.

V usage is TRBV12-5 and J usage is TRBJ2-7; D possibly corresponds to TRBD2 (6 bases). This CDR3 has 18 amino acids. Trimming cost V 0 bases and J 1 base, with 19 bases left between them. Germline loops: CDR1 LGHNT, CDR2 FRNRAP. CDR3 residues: CASGLVLMGGSPSYEQYF. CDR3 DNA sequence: TGTGCTAGTGGTTTGGTACTCATGGGGGGAAGTCCGTCCTACGAGCAGTACTTC.

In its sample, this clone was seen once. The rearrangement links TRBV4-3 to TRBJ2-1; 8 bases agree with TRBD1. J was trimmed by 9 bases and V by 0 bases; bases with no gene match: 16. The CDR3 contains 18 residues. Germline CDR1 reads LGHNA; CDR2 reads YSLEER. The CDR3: CASSQEWAPTGGRSEQFF. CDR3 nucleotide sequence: TGCGCCAGCAGCCAAGAATGGGCCCCAACAGGGGGTCGCAGTGAGCAGTTCTTC.

The CDR3 nucleotides are TGTGCCAGCAGCAAAGTATGTCCCACAGGGCCCAATGAGCAGTTCTTC. The encoded protein is CASSKVCPTGPNEQFF. The chain joins TRBV21-1 to TRBJ2-1; the table names TRBD1, a call not compared with the DNA. TRBV21-1 is designated a pseudogene. The CDR3 totals 16 residues.

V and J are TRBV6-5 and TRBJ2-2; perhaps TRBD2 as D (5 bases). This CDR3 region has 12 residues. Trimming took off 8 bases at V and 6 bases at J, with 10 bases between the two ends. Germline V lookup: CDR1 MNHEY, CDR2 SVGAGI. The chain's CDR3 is CASRGYPGELFF. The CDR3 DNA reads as TGTGCCAGCCGAGGGTACCCCGGGGAGCTGTTTTTT.

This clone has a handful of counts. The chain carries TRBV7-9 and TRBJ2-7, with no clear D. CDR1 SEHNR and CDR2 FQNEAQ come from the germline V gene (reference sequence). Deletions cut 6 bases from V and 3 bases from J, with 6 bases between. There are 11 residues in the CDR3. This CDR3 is CASSYNYEQYF. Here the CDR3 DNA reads TGTGCCAGCAGTTACAACTACGAGCAGTACTTC.

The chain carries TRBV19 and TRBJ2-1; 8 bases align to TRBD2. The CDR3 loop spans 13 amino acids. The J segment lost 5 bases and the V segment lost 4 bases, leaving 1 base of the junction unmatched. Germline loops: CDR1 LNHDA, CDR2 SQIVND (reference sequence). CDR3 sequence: CASSSSGNNEQFF. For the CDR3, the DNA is TGTGCCAGTAGTAGTAGCGGGAACAATGAGCAGTTCTTC.

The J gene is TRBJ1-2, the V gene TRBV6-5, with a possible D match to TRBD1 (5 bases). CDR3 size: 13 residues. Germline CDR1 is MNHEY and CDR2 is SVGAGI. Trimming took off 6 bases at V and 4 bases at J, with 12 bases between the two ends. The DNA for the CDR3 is TGTGCCAGCAGGGGCCTGGGGGGCTATGGCTACACCTTC. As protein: CASRGLGGYGYTF.

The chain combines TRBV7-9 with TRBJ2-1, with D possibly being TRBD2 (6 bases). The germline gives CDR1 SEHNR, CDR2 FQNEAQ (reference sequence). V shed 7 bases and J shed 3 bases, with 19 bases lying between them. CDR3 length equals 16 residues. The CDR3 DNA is TGTGCCAGCAACCCCCTTAGCGGCCAACGCTACAATGAGCAGTTCTTC. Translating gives CASNPLSGQRYNEQFF. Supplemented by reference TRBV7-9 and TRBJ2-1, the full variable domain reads DTGVSQNPRHKITKRGQNVTFRCDPISEHNRLYWYRQTLGQGPEFLTYFQNEAQLEKSRLLSDRFSAERPKGSFSTLEIQRTEQGDSAMYLCASNPLSGQRYNEQFFGPGTRLTVL.

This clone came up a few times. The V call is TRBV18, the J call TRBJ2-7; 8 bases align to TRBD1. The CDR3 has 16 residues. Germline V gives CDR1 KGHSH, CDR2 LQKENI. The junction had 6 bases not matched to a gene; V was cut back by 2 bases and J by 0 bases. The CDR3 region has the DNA TGTGCCAGCTCACCAAGGGGACAGGCGTTCTCCTACGAGCAGTACTTC. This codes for CASSPRGQAFSYEQYF.

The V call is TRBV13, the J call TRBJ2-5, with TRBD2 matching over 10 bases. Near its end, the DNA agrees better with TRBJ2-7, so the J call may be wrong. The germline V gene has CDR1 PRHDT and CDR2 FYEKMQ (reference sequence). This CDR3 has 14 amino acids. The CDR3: CASSTRTSGYEQYF. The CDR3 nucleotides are TGTGCCAGCAGCACGCGGACTAGCGGTTACGAGCAGTACTTC.

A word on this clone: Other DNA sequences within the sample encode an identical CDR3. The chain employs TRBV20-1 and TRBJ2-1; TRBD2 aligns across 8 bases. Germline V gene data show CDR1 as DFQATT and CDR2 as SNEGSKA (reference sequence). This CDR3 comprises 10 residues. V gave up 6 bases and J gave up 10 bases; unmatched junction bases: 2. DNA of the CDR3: TGCAGTGCGCGACTAGCGGAGCAGTTCTTC. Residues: CSARLAEQFF.